This T cell receptor beta chain stems from a study of blood T cell repertoires in COVID-19 (dated by TCRdb to 2020 to 2021). Broadly, across the study: Samples from collaborators originated in the United States, Italy and Spain and spanned both the acute and convalescent phases of COVID-19. The repertoires were released in a freely available public database meant as a resource for research on the immune response to SARS-CoV-2. Deeply sampled blood TCRbeta repertoires from subjects exposed to, actively infected with, or recovered from COVID-19 were included in the dataset. Sample metadata almost always included a de-identified subject ID, COVID-19 status, age in years and sex. Where available, HLA class I and class II types were obtained from metadata supplied by the sample provider rather than from assay-based typing. The material from the prospective study consisted of cDNA or gDNA derived from T cells, B-cell-depleted T cells, or PBMCs. Samples came from the ongoing ImmuneRACE study (first 160 participants) plus 1,254 subjects from 6 global collaborators.

TCRbeta CDR3 regions were amplified from genomic DNA using the immunoSEQ Assay, a bias-controlled multiplex PCR. As for the authors' bioinformatics: The number of nucleated cells in each sample was estimated by amplification of reference gene primers within the assay. Sequence reads were collapsed and filtered to measure the absolute abundance of every unique TCRbeta CDR3 rearrangement. Productive Simpson clonality was computed per sample as the square root of Simpson's diversity index over productive rearrangements. TCRdb re-hosts the immuneACCESS table, in-frame sequences only. Its copies lack some clones; in the studies checked, an unresolved V gene accounts for under half of them, and the cause for the rest is not known. The D gene and trimming were derived from the DNA, and the V and J assignments and clone size from that table. A total of 35,000 to 45,000 clones appear in this sample, approximately 90% of them only once. The ten largest clones add up to around 20% of the sample.

Concerning this clone: No antigen is known for it. The record has no base qualities; no much larger clone is one base away.

Collaborating institutions collected whole blood in K2EDTA tubes following their own protocols. For TCRbeta analysis, collaborators shipped samples in one of three forms: frozen whole blood, isolated PBMCs, or DNA extracted from either of those sample types. Results and caveats for the whole study, not just this receptor: How much clinical and demographic metadata was included differed by source and by participant, and the metadata was provided uncurated.

The germline V gene yields MNHEY for CDR1 and SVGEGT for CDR2. The V end gives up 5 bases and the J end 1 base, leaving 4 bases in the junction not matched to a gene. The CDR3 runs 16 residues from the cysteine to the phenylalanine. This entry keeps only the CDR3 DNA: 48 bases, framed from base 1. The chain was built from TRBV6-2 or TRBV6-3 and TRBJ2-5, and 13 bases in between align with TRBD2. The clonotype originates from a man in his fifties or sixties with acute or convalescent COVID-19. Sequenced material: peripheral blood. CDR3 protein: CASSQGLAGPQETQYF. The bases read TGTGCCAGCAGTCAGGGACTAGCGGGACCCCAAGAGACCCAGTACTTC.